The 21 T cell receptor beta chains below were found in one sample sequenced in a study of shared clonotypes between healthy human individuals. Naive CD8 cells lacked CD45RO, underwent positive selection for CCR7 and left out terminally differentiated effector memory CD45RA+ cells. Sequenced by immunoSEQ multiplex PCR; TCRdb stores in-frame clones only, minus some. The sample yields fewer than 800,000 clones, around 90% seen once. The sequenced material came from naive CD8+ T cells sorted from blood. The receptor set was obtained from a man aged 25 to 45 in good health.

The V and J genes are TRBV11-3 and TRBJ2-1; D may correspond to TRBD1 or TRBD2 (6 bases each). Germline CDR1 reads SGHNT; CDR2 reads YENEEA. Trimming took 4 bases from V and 6 from J, leaving 10 bases between them. This CDR3 comprises 13 residues. CDR3 loop: CASSSRGGNEQFF. In DNA form, the CDR3 reads TGTGCCAGCAGCTCCAGGGGAGGCAATGAGCAGTTCTTC.

The V and J genes are TRBV30 and TRBJ2-1; D perhaps matches TRBD2 (5 bases). V was pared by 4 bases and J by 4 bases, with 14 bases between. Per the germline V gene, CDR1 is GTSNPN and CDR2 is SVGIG (reference sequence). This CDR3 region has 14 residues. The CDR3 DNA is TGTGCCTGGAATGGGGAGAGACTGTACAATGAGCAGTTCTTC. Encoded protein: CAWNGERLYNEQFF. The full variable domain, its missing parts supplied by reference TRBV30 and TRBJ2-1, is SQTIHQWPATLVQPVGSPLSLECTVEGTSNPNLYWYRQAAGRGLQLLFYSVGIGQISSEVPQNLSASRPQDRQFILSSKKLLLSDSGFYLCAWNGERLYNEQFFGPGTRLTVL.

The chain recombines TRBV11-2 with TRBJ2-7; no definite D call. V lost 2 bases and J 2 bases, leaving 7 bases between the germline ends. Germline values: CDR1 SGHAT, CDR2 FQNNGV. The CDR3 runs to 13 residues. CDR3: CASSLSQTYEQYF. The CDR3 nucleotides read TGTGCCAGCAGCTTAAGTCAGACCTACGAGCAGTACTTC.

On this clone itself: This sequence may be a read error, since a much larger clone differs from it by one base. This sample includes further DNA sequences coding for the same CDR3. The chain links TRBV7-2 to TRBJ1-5; D perhaps matches TRBD1 (5 bases). CDR1 and CDR2 (germline): SGHTA, FQGNSA. Trimming took 1 base from V and 0 from J, leaving 7 bases between them. The CDR3 spans 15 residues. The CDR3 loop reads CASSLEGYSNQPQHF. As DNA, the CDR3 is TGTGCCAGCAGCTTAGAGGGGTATAGCAATCAGCCCCAGCATTTT. Complete variable domain (other parts from reference TRBV7-2 and TRBJ1-5): GAGVSQSPSNKVTEKGKDVELRCDPISGHTALYWYRQSLGQGLEFLIYFQGNSAPDKSGLPSDRFSAERTGGSVSTLTIQRTQQEDSAVYLCASSLEGYSNQPQHFGDGTRLSIL.

The chain combines TRBV15 with TRBJ2-7; TRBD1 matches 8 bases. V lost 5 bases and J lost 2; bases outside the gene matches: 8. CDR3 length: 15 amino acids. Germline CDR1 is LNHNV and CDR2 is YYDKDF (reference sequence). CDR3 in amino acids: CATSQSQGAPYEQYF. CDR3 coding DNA: TGTGCCACCAGCCAAAGCCAGGGGGCCCCCTACGAGCAGTACTTC.

The chain is built from TRBV28 and TRBJ2-5, with unresolved D. V was shortened by 1 base and J by 2 bases, with 8 bases between the two germline ends. CDR1 is MDHEN, CDR2 SYDVKM, per germline. The CDR3 loop spans 14 amino acids. The CDR3 nucleotides read TGTGCCAGCAGTTTATCCAGTATTCAAGAGACCCAGTACTTC. This encodes CASSLSSIQETQYF.

This chain uses TRBV12-5 with TRBJ2-1; TRBD2 might be the D (6 bases). The V end was cut by 1 base, the J end by 7 bases, with 20 bases between. The length of the CDR3 is 17 residues. CDR1 LGHNT and CDR2 FRNRAP come from the germline V gene. DNA of the CDR3: TGTGCTAGTGGTTTGGCAACTTTCCGGGACTCGGGGAATGAGCAGTTCTTC. This gives the protein CASGLATFRDSGNEQFF.

The chain links TRBV14 to TRBJ2-3; D gene ambiguous. Germline V gives CDR1 SGHDN, CDR2 FVKESK. Trimming took 1 base from V and 2 from J, leaving 16 bases between them. The CDR3 sequence is 17 residues long. The CDR3 DNA is TGTGCCAGCAGCCAAGCAAGGTCGTGGTATAACACAGATACGCAGTATTTT. Residues: CASSQARSWYNTDTQYF.

The chain carries TRBV27 and TRBJ2-1; no reliable D call. Per the germline V gene, CDR1 is MNHEY and CDR2 is SMNVEV (reference sequence). Trimming pared 8 bases from V and 6 bases from J, leaving 8 bases between. There are 11 residues in the CDR3. CDR3 residues: CASAHSNEQFF. The CDR3 coding sequence is TGTGCCAGCGCTCACAGCAATGAGCAGTTCTTC.

The J gene is TRBJ2-7, the V gene TRBV27, with a possible D match to TRBD1 (6 bases). This CDR3 is 14 amino acids long. Trimming took 3 bases from V and 3 from J, leaving 12 bases between them. Germline V CDR1 and CDR2: MNHEY, SMNVEV (reference sequence). CDR3 residues: CASSFAGQNYEQYF. The CDR3 region has the DNA TGTGCCAGCAGTTTCGCCGGACAGAACTACGAGCAGTACTTC.

V and J are TRBV7-9 and TRBJ2-1; D tentatively fits TRBD1 or TRBD2 (5 bases each). V lost 5 bases and J lost 8, with 16 bases in between. The CDR3 has 14 amino acids. Germline CDR1 and CDR2: SEHNR and FQNEAQ (reference sequence). The CDR3 sequence is CASSHRDRGHEQFF. The CDR3 DNA is TGTGCCAGCAGCCACCGGGATAGGGGCCATGAGCAGTTCTTC.

The genes are TRBV10-3 and TRBJ1-1, with 8 bases matching TRBD1. Per germline, CDR1 ENHRY and CDR2 SYGVKD. Trimming took 2 bases from V and 4 from J; bases not matched to a gene: 3. CDR3 length: 14 residues. The CDR3 nucleotides read TGTGCCATCAGTGAGATGGGACAGGTCACTGAAGCTTTCTTT. Protein product: CAISEMGQVTEAFF.

J is TRBJ2-6 and V is TRBV7-7, with D unclear. V was clipped by 10 bases and J by 1 base, with 11 bases between them. There are 14 residues in the CDR3. Germline lookup yields CDR1 SSHAT and CDR2 FNYEAQ (reference sequence). The CDR3 sequence is CAIQQRSGANVLTF. The DNA for the CDR3 is TGTGCCATCCAACAGCGTTCTGGGGCCAACGTCCTGACTTTC.

The V call is TRBV5-5, the J call TRBJ2-5; D gene ambiguous. Germline lookup yields CDR1 SGHKS and CDR2 YYEKEE (reference sequence). V lost 4 bases to trimming and J lost 1 base, with 14 bases between them. The CDR3 is made up of 15 amino acids. The CDR3 here is CASSHPLDAQETQYF. CDR3 nucleotide sequence: TGTGCCAGCAGCCACCCCTTAGACGCCCAAGAGACCCAGTACTTC.

The chain is built from TRBV15 and TRBJ2-1; 8 nucleotides align to TRBD2. Germline V gene data show CDR1 as LNHNV and CDR2 as YYDKDF (reference sequence). CDR3 length: 16 amino acids. Germline trimming cut 1 base from V and 8 bases from J; bases unmatched to any gene: 10. In nucleotides, the CDR3 is TGTGCCACCAGCAGAGCGTGGGCGGGAGGTCACGATGAGCAGTTCTTC. This translates into CATSRAWAGGHDEQFF.

This clone was observed once. The genes are TRBV11-2 and TRBJ2-3; no definite D call. The CDR3 totals 13 residues. V was clipped by 0 bases and J by 4 bases, with 5 bases between them. Germline V gene sequence: CDR1 SGHAT, CDR2 FQNNGV. The CDR3 DNA is TGTGCCAGCAGCTTAGAGGTCCCAGATACGCAGTATTTT. It yields the protein CASSLEVPDTQYF.

The DNA for the CDR3 is TGTGCCACCAGCAGAGGTAGCGGGGTCGGAGAGTACGAGCAGTACTTC. As protein: CATSRGSGVGEYEQYF. The V and J genes are TRBV15 and TRBJ2-7, with 8 bases aligning to TRBD2. The CDR3 runs 16 residues. J was trimmed by 4 bases and V by 1 base; bases with no gene match: 9. The V gene's germline CDR1 is LNHNV and CDR2 YYDKDF (reference sequence). The variable domain in full, with the rest retrieved from reference TRBV15 and TRBJ2-7, is DAMVIQNPRYQVTQFGKPVTLSCSQTLNHNVMYWYQQKSSQAPKLLFHYYDKDFNNEADTPDNFQSRRPNTSFCFLDIRSPGLGDTAMYLCATSRGSGVGEYEQYFGPGTRLTVT.

The rearrangement uses TRBV7-5 and TRBJ2-5; no DNA check was done on the table's D call, TRBD2. TRBV7-5 is given as a pseudogene. This CDR3 spans 16 amino acids. CDR3 sequence (DNA): TGTGCCAGAAGCTTGATACTAGCAGGGCTGAGGGAGACCCAGTACTTC. Translation gives CARSLILAGLRETQYF.

The chain carries TRBV9 and TRBJ2-1; 12 bases are shared with TRBD1. After removal of 8 bases from V and 8 bases from J, the junction contained 17 bases not matched to a gene. Germline assignment: CDR1 SGDLS and CDR2 YYNGEE. The CDR3 loop spans 17 amino acids. Written as DNA, the CDR3 is TGTGCCAGTAGCTCACCGGGACAGGGGGCGCTTGATGATGAGCAGTTCTTC. Its protein product is CASSSPGQGALDDEQFF.

This rearrangement joins TRBV4-1 to TRBJ2-2; TRBD2 aligns across 11 bases. CDR1 and CDR2 from the germline V gene are MGHRA and YSYEKL. V was clipped by 1 base and J by 3 bases; unmatched bases: 4. The CDR3 runs to 17 residues. The CDR3 nucleotides are TGCGCCAGCAGCCAAGGGGTGGGACTAGCGGACACCGGGGAGCTGTTTTTT. Translated, it gives CASSQGVGLADTGELFF.

The genes are TRBV2 and TRBJ2-3; 10 nucleotides match TRBD2. The CDR3 runs 19 residues. In germline, CDR1 is SNHLY, CDR2 FYNNEI. V dropped 2 bases and J dropped 1; count of bases not matched to a gene: 12. In nucleotides, the CDR3 is TGTGCCAGCAGTGAATATCTAGCGGGAGAACTCACCGGCACAGATACGCAGTATTTT. Amino acids: CASSEYLAGELTGTDTQYF. The whole variable domain, filled in from reference TRBV2 and TRBJ2-3, reads EPEVTQTPSHQVTQMGQEVILRCVPISNHLYFYWYRQILGQKVEFLVSFYNNEISEKSEIFDDQFSVERPDGSNFTLKIRSTKLEDSAMYFCASSEYLAGELTGTDTQYFGPGTRLTVL.